One and the same sample provided the 23 T cell receptor beta chains below, sequenced in a study of blood T cells in healthy people across ages (dated by TCRdb to 2014 to 2015). Libraries were built with 5' RACE. The reads were generated on an Illumina HiSeq 2500. A second 7 to 11 cycle PCR used a sample-barcoded 5' primer and a J-beta primer mix. TCRdb trimmed the raw reads at Q25, called clones with MiXCR and kept productive beta chains. Every entry covers one CDR3 protein and lists the most common genes and DNA from its rows. The sample yields 890,000 or so distinct CDR3 sequences; 55% to 65% were counted once. The ten largest clones represent 25% to 35% of the sample. Sequenced: blood. These receptors were obtained from a man aged 25-40 years in good health.

This clonotype was seen a handful of times. The V and J genes are TRBV6-5 and TRBJ2-5, with D perhaps matching TRBD2 (6 bases). Germline lookup yields CDR1 MNHEY and CDR2 SVGAGI. CDR3 size: 12 residues. Trimming took off 4 bases at V and 4 bases at J, with 7 bases between the two ends. The CDR3 DNA reads as TGTGCCAGCAGTTGGGACTCAGAGACCCAGTACTTC. Translated: CASSWDSETQYF.

The chain joins TRBV12-3 or TRBV12-4 to TRBJ2-1; 8 bases match TRBD2. This CDR3 has 14 residues. The junction had 9 bases not matched to a gene; V was cut back by 8 bases and J by 6 bases. The CDR3 DNA reads as TGTGCCAGCCAGGGACTAGGGTATCGCAATGAGCAGTTCTTC. Its protein is CASQGLGYRNEQFF.

The gene calls are TRBV10-3 and TRBJ2-7; TRBD1 might be the D (6 bases). CDR1 and CDR2 (germline): ENHRY, SYGVKD. The CDR3 sequence is 16 residues long. V lost 5 bases, J lost 2 bases, and 19 bases lay in between. DNA of the CDR3: TGTGCCATCAGTAACTCAGGGGCCACATCAACCTACGAGCAGTACTTC. It yields the protein CAISNSGATSTYEQYF.

The chain carries TRBV2 and TRBJ2-7; 10 nucleotides match TRBD1. Germline CDR1 SNHLY, CDR2 FYNNEI. The V and J ends lost 4 bases and 3 bases, in that order; junction bases with no gene match: 6. The CDR3 loop spans 15 amino acids. CDR3 sequence (DNA): TGTGCCAGCAGTGTGGGACAGGGGATCAACTACGAGCAGTACTTC. It codes for CASSVGQGINYEQYF.

This clonotype has just a few counts. This CDR3 is CASSRGQASSGANVLTF. For the CDR3, the DNA is TGTGCCAGCAGTCGTGGACAGGCTTCCTCTGGGGCCAACGTCCTGACTTTC. The chain employs TRBV6-1 and TRBJ2-6; 7 positions agree with TRBD1. This CDR3 has 17 amino acids. The germline V gene has CDR1 MNHNS and CDR2 SASEGT. Germline trimming cut 5 bases from V and 0 bases from J; bases unmatched to any gene: 7.

This clonotype has a handful of counts. This sequence joins TRBV6-1 and TRBJ2-5; 8 bases are a match to TRBD2. Trimming cost V 6 bases and J 5 bases; bases outside gene matches: 8. The CDR3 covers 14 residues. Germline CDR1 reads MNHNS; CDR2 reads SASEGT. DNA for the CDR3: TGTGCCAGCAGCGAGCGGGGGCTGTGGGAGACCCAGTACTTC. As protein: CASSERGLWETQYF.

The chain has TRBV3-1 and TRBJ2-2, with unresolved D. The CDR3 is 15 amino acids. CDR1 and CDR2 from the germline V gene are LGHDT and YNNKEL (reference sequence). Trimming took off 0 bases at V and 4 bases at J, with 9 bases between the two ends. The CDR3 DNA reads TGTGCCAGCAGCCAAGATCTCGCGGTCACCGGGGAGCTGTTTTTT. Protein product: CASSQDLAVTGELFF.

This sequence joins TRBV12-3 or TRBV12-4 and TRBJ2-6; D unclear. The length of the CDR3 is 13 residues. V lost 6 bases to trimming and J lost 3 bases, with 6 bases between them. CDR3 bases: TGTGCCAGCAGGTTGGTTGGGGCCAACGTCCTGACTTTC. Amino acids: CASRLVGANVLTF.

V usage is TRBV24-1 and J usage is TRBJ2-5, with 8 bases lining up with TRBD1. The CDR3 is made up of 14 amino acids. J lost 11 bases, V lost 4 bases, and 11 bases had no gene match. Germline V CDR1 and CDR2: KGHDR, SFDVKD. The CDR3 coding sequence is TGTGCCACCAGTGAGTACAGGGGGTTAGGTGGGCAGTACTTC. Protein sequence: CATSEYRGLGGQYF.

V and J are TRBV29-1 and TRBJ2-7; 7 bases line up with TRBD1. The CDR3 sequence is 14 residues long. With V trimmed by 1 base and J by 2 bases, 5 bases remained unmatched. In germline, CDR1 is SQVTM, CDR2 ANQGSEA. CDR3 protein: CSVEVTGKPYEQYF. Written as DNA, the CDR3 is TGCAGCGTTGAAGTGACAGGGAAACCCTACGAGCAGTACTTC.

This chain joins TRBV5-5 and TRBJ2-5; TRBD2 agrees at 10 bases. The CDR3 is 14 residues long. Trimming cost V 4 bases and J 5 bases; bases outside gene matches: 5. Germline V gene data show CDR1 as SGHKS and CDR2 as YYEKEE (reference sequence). CDR3 loop: CASSPGLALETQYF. The CDR3 nucleotides are TGTGCCAGCAGCCCGGGACTAGCGTTGGAGACCCAGTACTTC.

The table lists this clonotype with a few counts. The chain combines TRBV24-1 with TRBJ2-1; a weak D match, TRBD2 (5 bases). CDR3 length: 14 residues. V was cut by 4 bases and J by 6 bases, with 12 bases left in between. Germline V CDR1 and CDR2: KGHDR, SFDVKD. In DNA, the CDR3 is TGTGCCACCAGTGAATTGGGAGTGTCCAATGAGCAGTTCTTC. It specifies CATSELGVSNEQFF.

V usage is TRBV11-2 and J usage is TRBJ2-7; TRBD2 might be the D (7 bases). This CDR3 contains 15 residues. The V and J ends lost 0 bases and 5 bases respectively, with 14 bases between them. CDR1 and CDR2 from the germline V gene are SGHAT and FQNNGV. CDR3 amino acids: CASSLEVGGLNEQYF. CDR3 DNA: TGTGCCAGCAGCTTAGAAGTCGGGGGGCTGAACGAGCAGTACTTC.

The gene calls are TRBV11-2 and TRBJ1-4; D is undetermined. Trimming cost V 6 bases and J 7 bases, with 6 bases left between them. Germline CDR1 SGHAT, CDR2 FQNNGV. The CDR3 has 11 residues. The CDR3, as DNA: TGTGCCAGCAGTGGATTTGAAAAACTGTTTTTT. Encoded protein: CASSGFEKLFF. Together with reference TRBV11-2 and TRBJ1-4, the CDR3 gives the full variable domain: EAGVAQSPRYKIIEKRQSVAFWCNPISGHATLYWYQQILGQGPKLLIQFQNNGVVDDSQLPKDRFSAERLKGVDSTLKIQPAKLEDSAVYLCASSGFEKLFFGSGTQLSVL.

This clonotype was detected a few times. CDR3 in DNA: TGTGCCAGCAGTGAAAACCAGGGCCGGGCGGCCCCAAATGGCTACACCTTC. Translated: CASSENQGRAAPNGYTF. The chain has TRBV6-1 and TRBJ1-2; D is possibly TRBD1 (5 bases). Germline V gives CDR1 MNHNS, CDR2 SASEGT. The CDR3 has 17 residues. V gave up 2 bases and J gave up 6 bases, with 22 bases separating them.

This clonotype showed up just a few times. The chain employs TRBV7-8 and TRBJ1-2; maybe TRBD1 (5 bases). V was pared by 1 base and J by 4 bases, with 13 bases between. The CDR3 is 15 residues long. In germline, CDR1 is SGHVS, CDR2 FQNEAQ. The CDR3 loop is CASSLGLAQGYGYTF. The DNA of the CDR3 is TGTGCCAGCAGCTTAGGGTTGGCGCAGGGCTATGGCTACACCTTC.

The chain uses TRBV18 and TRBJ2-4; D gene unclear. The DNA end lines up better with TRBJ2-7; the J call may be wrong. Germline lookup yields CDR1 KGHSH and CDR2 LQKENI. CDR3 length: 13 residues. CDR3 DNA: TGTGCCAGCTCACCCACCGACACCTACGAGCAGTACTTC. Protein: CASSPTDTYEQYF.

The chain couples TRBV2 to TRBJ2-5; D possibly corresponds to TRBD2 (5 bases). The germline V and J ends were trimmed by 6 bases and 3 bases, with 11 bases remaining between them. The CDR3 runs to 13 residues. Germline CDR1 reads SNHLY; CDR2 reads FYNNEI. The CDR3 nucleotides read TGTGCCAGCAGCCCGGACTTGGAAGAGACCCAGTACTTC. This codes for CASSPDLEETQYF.

This sequence joins TRBV7-9 and TRBJ2-1; the D gene could be TRBD1 or TRBD2 (6 bases each). V was pared by 3 bases and J by 7 bases, with 13 bases between. This CDR3 is 14 amino acids long. From germline, CDR1 is SEHNR and CDR2 FQNEAQ (reference sequence). The CDR3 DNA reads TGTGCCAGCAGCTTTACCCGGGGGCTAAATGAGCAGTTCTTC. Residues: CASSFTRGLNEQFF.

The V call is TRBV5-6, the J call TRBJ1-6; D gene uncertain. V was pared by 5 bases and J by 6 bases, with 12 bases between. Germline CDR1 and CDR2: SGHDT and YYEEEE. The CDR3 loop spans 14 amino acids. The CDR3 bases are TGTGCCAGCAGAATCGGGAGGATTAATTCACCCCTCCACTTT. Residues: CASRIGRINSPLHF.

The sample holds one count of this clonotype. The junction does not match germline at one end; this may be a read error. The chain employs TRBV4-2 and TRBJ2-7, with unresolved D. CDR1 and CDR2 (germline): LGHNA, YNFKEQ. The CDR3 has 12 residues. DNA for the CDR3: TGTGCCAGCAGCCAGGGCTCCTACGAGCTGTACTTC. As protein: CASSQGSYELYF.

The chain is built from TRBV20-1 and TRBJ2-4, with a possible D match to TRBD1 (5 bases). The CDR3 covers 13 residues. The V gene lost 3 bases and the J gene lost 3 bases, with 9 bases spanning the gap. Germline-derived CDR1 and CDR2 are DFQATT and SNEGSKA (reference sequence). As DNA, the CDR3 is TGCAGTGCTAGGTCAGGGTACAAAAACATTCAGTACTTC. Protein: CSARSGYKNIQYF.

J is TRBJ1-4 and V is TRBV5-1, with D perhaps TRBD1 (5 bases). Trimming cost V 5 bases and J 4 bases, with 15 bases left between them. The CDR3 length is 15 residues. The germline gives CDR1 SGHRS, CDR2 YFSETQ. The DNA for the CDR3 is TGCGCCAGCAGTGGGACGGGACTCGGTAATGAAAAACTGTTTTTT. This gives the protein CASSGTGLGNEKLFF.